The 19 T cell receptor beta chains in this list originate from one sample, sequenced in a study of identical twins. MiXCR was run by TCRdb on the 5' RACE reads, yielding one entry per CDR3 protein. The sample has about 570,000 distinct CDR3 sequences; 9% to 10% are singletons. Separately, the same data were catalogued under a study of yellow fever vaccine responses in identical twins.

Material: PBMCs. All receptors derive from a woman younger than 35 in good health.

This clonotype has ten or more counts. The V and J genes are TRBV5-6 and TRBJ2-7; 14 positions agree with TRBD2. J was trimmed by 3 bases and V by 4 bases; bases with no gene match: 6. This CDR3 comprises 16 residues. Germline CDR1 and CDR2: SGHDT and YYEEEE. The CDR3 protein is CASSAGTSGSLYEQYF. The CDR3 nucleotides are TGTGCCAGCAGCGCCGGGACTAGCGGGAGCCTCTACGAGCAGTACTTC. Filled out from reference TRBV5-6 and TRBJ2-7, the complete variable domain reads DAGVTQSPTHLIKTRGQQVTLRCSPKSGHDTVSWYQQALGQGPQFIFQYYEEEERQRGNFPDRFSGHQFPNYSSELNVNALLLGDSALYLCASSAGTSGSLYEQYFGPGTRLTVT.

This clonotype has a count of ten or more. The rearrangement uses TRBV20-1 and TRBJ2-7; 7 positions match TRBD2. The CDR3 runs 14 residues. Germline assignment: CDR1 DFQATT and CDR2 SNEGSKA (reference sequence). V shed 6 bases, J shed 0 bases, and the junction held 8 bases outside the gene matches. The CDR3 here is CSALSGTGSYEQYF. In DNA form, the CDR3 reads TGCAGTGCCCTAAGCGGGACGGGCTCCTACGAGCAGTACTTC.

This rearrangement joins TRBV4-3 to TRBJ2-1; the D is unclear. The length of the CDR3 is 16 residues. Germline V gene data show CDR1 as LGHNA and CDR2 as YSLEER. Trimming removed 0 bases from V and 8 bases from J, with 17 bases in between. The CDR3 sequence is CASSQDGPPTGDEQFF. For the CDR3, the DNA is TGCGCCAGCAGCCAAGATGGACCTCCAACTGGCGATGAGCAGTTCTTC.

The V gene is TRBV12-3 or TRBV12-4, the J gene TRBJ2-5, with 13 bases lining up with TRBD2. Trimming removed 7 bases from V and 2 bases from J; junction bases left unmatched: 13. CDR3 length: 18 residues. The CDR3: CASNGGAPGLAGQETQYF. CDR3 in DNA: TGTGCCAGCAATGGGGGGGCCCCGGGACTAGCGGGACAAGAGACCCAGTACTTC.

This clonotype has a count of ten or more. V and J are TRBV20-1 and TRBJ2-7; D is unclear. Germline V gene sequence: CDR1 DFQATT, CDR2 SNEGSKA (reference sequence). V lost 1 base, J lost 0 bases, and 7 bases lay in between. The CDR3 length is 13 residues. The CDR3 is CSARGKISYEQYF. The DNA of the CDR3 is TGCAGTGCTAGAGGCAAAATCTCCTACGAGCAGTACTTC.

This clonotype was counted at least ten times. The rearrangement uses TRBV20-1 and TRBJ1-5; 7 bases match TRBD1. The ends lost 3 bases at V and 1 base at J; junction bases unmatched: 6. Germline CDR1 reads DFQATT; CDR2 reads SNEGSKA (reference sequence). There are 15 residues in the CDR3. CDR3 DNA sequence: TGCAGTGCTAGCGGGGACAGTCTGAGCAATCAGCCCCAGCATTTT. Translating it yields CSASGDSLSNQPQHF.

As regards this clonotype: A junction end diverges from the germline sequence, so it may reflect a read error. The V gene is TRBV7-7, the J gene TRBJ2-7, with 7 bases fitting TRBD1. The CDR3 consists of 16 residues. The germline V gene encodes CDR1 SSHAT and CDR2 FNYEAQ (reference sequence). Here the CDR3 DNA reads TGTGCTAGCAGCTTAGACTACAGGGGTGATGGCTACGAGCAGTACTTC. Amino acids: CASSLDYRGDGYEQYF.

The chain carries TRBV15 and TRBJ2-3; D not resolved. Germline values: CDR1 LNHNV, CDR2 YYDKDF (reference sequence). This CDR3 spans 16 amino acids. V lost 0 bases and J 2 bases, leaving 12 bases between the germline ends. CDR3 sequence (DNA): TGTGCCACCAGCAGAGATCGGAGACCATCCACAGATACGCAGTATTTT. Translating it yields CATSRDRRPSTDTQYF.

This clonotype was picked up a small number of times. The genes are TRBV5-1 and TRBJ2-7; 13 bases map to TRBD2. After removal of 0 bases from V and 0 bases from J, the junction contained 3 bases not matched to a gene. CDR3 size: 17 residues. Germline-derived CDR1 and CDR2 are SGHRS and YFSETQ. In nucleotides, the CDR3 is TGCGCCAGCAGCTTGGGACTAGCGGGGGGCCTCTCCTACGAGCAGTACTTC. It translates to CASSLGLAGGLSYEQYF.

This clonotype has at least ten counts. The chain carries TRBV12-3 or TRBV12-4 and TRBJ1-1; 8 nucleotides align to TRBD1. The CDR3 runs to 14 residues. J was trimmed by 6 bases and V by 2 bases; bases with no gene match: 5. CDR3 sequence reads: CASSLRQGAAEAFF. CDR3 bases: TGTGCCAGCAGTTTAAGGCAGGGGGCGGCTGAAGCTTTCTTT.

V is TRBV2 and J is TRBJ2-7; 7 bases line up with TRBD1. V lost 7 bases to trimming and J lost 4 bases; unmatched junction nucleotides: 10. Germline assignment: CDR1 SNHLY and CDR2 FYNNEI. CDR3 length equals 14 residues. The CDR3 bases are TGTGCCAGCACTCCGACAGGGAATTGGTACGAGCAGTACTTC. Translated, it gives CASTPTGNWYEQYF.

This clonotype was seen ten or more times. The rearrangement links TRBV25-1 to TRBJ2-7; 8 positions agree with TRBD1. The CDR3 is 14 residues long. V dropped 5 bases and J dropped 6; count of bases not matched to a gene: 9. Germline CDR1 is MGHDK and CDR2 is SYGVNS. CDR3 DNA: TGTGCCAGCAGTACGCGACAGGGGAGAAGCGAGCAGTACTTC. The encoded protein is CASSTRQGRSEQYF.

Ten or more counts support this clonotype. The V gene is TRBV4-3, the J gene TRBJ2-1; 11 bases are shared with TRBD2. This CDR3 is built from 16 residues. The V and J ends lost 1 base and 2 bases, in that order; junction bases with no gene match: 1. The germline V gene encodes CDR1 LGHNA and CDR2 YSLEER. CDR3 loop: CASSQVSGRAYNEQFF. The DNA for the CDR3 is TGCGCCAGCAGCCAAGTTAGCGGGAGGGCCTACAATGAGCAGTTCTTC.

This clonotype was seen more than once but under ten times. The chain recombines TRBV7-2 with TRBJ1-2; D is unresolved. Germline CDR1 and CDR2: SGHTA and FQGNSA. The V end was cut by 6 bases, the J end by 2 bases, with 16 bases between. The CDR3 is 15 amino acids. The CDR3 here is CASRFRPGSNYGYTF. The CDR3 nucleotides read TGTGCCAGCAGGTTCAGACCCGGGTCGAACTATGGCTACACCTTC.

This clonotype was counted only a few times. The genes are TRBV5-1 and TRBJ2-1; TRBD2 agrees at 13 bases. The CDR3 covers 23 residues. Per the germline V gene, CDR1 is SGHRS and CDR2 is YFSETQ. The V segment lost 4 bases and the J segment 0 bases; nucleotides outside the gene matches: 22. The CDR3 DNA reads TGCGCCAGCAGCAGGACCGGACTAGCGGGGGCGCTCCTACGTGGTCCCTCCTACAATGAGCAGTTCTTC. Protein: CASSRTGLAGALLRGPSYNEQFF.

This clonotype was detected a few times. The rearrangement joins TRBV9 to TRBJ2-5, with D tentatively TRBD1 or TRBD2 (5 bases each). The CDR3 length is 15 residues. The germline V gene has CDR1 SGDLS and CDR2 YYNGEE. The ends were cut back, 0 bases at V and 5 bases at J, with 14 bases in the middle. The CDR3 coding sequence is TGTGCCAGCAGCGTAGGAGGGGCAAAGGGGGAGACCCAGTACTTC. Protein product: CASSVGGAKGETQYF.

This chain connects TRBV29-1 to TRBJ2-3; D not resolved. CDR3 size: 12 residues. From germline, CDR1 is SQVTM and CDR2 ANQGSEA. V gave up 0 bases and J gave up 14 bases, with 15 bases separating them. In nucleotides, the CDR3 is TGCAGCGTTGAAGATCTGAGCTTAGTCTTGTATTTT. It is translated as CSVEDLSLVLYF.

This clonotype was detected ten times or more. The DNA of the CDR3 is TGTGCCAGCAGCCAAGACAGGGCAGGTCAAGGTGAGCAGTTCTTC. It codes for CASSQDRAGQGEQFF. This sequence joins TRBV4-2 and TRBJ2-1, with D possibly matching TRBD1 (5 bases). CDR1 is LGHNA and CDR2 is YNFKEQ in the germline V gene. With 0 bases removed from V and 9 bases from J, the gap between germline ends came to 15 bases. The CDR3 is made up of 15 amino acids.

This clonotype has a count of ten or more. The V call is TRBV12-3 or TRBV12-4, the J call TRBJ2-3; D gene ambiguous. The CDR3 is 12 residues long. V was trimmed by 6 bases and J by 6 bases, leaving 10 bases between them. CDR3 DNA: TGTGCCAGCAGCCCTCGGGCCGATACGCAGTATTTT. This codes for CASSPRADTQYF.